This section outlines one TCR beta chain sequence together with its context. Its antigen is currently unknown. TCRdb re-called the reads through MiXCR, storing one row per CDR3 protein. The sample lists about 62,000 distinct CDR3 sequences; less than 70% were seen once. The data stem from a study of type 1 regulatory T cells. The overall study: This in vitro CD4 product, T-allo10, is enriched for Tr1 cells and alloantigen-specific.

Study-wide results and limits: Tr1 cells had a more restricted TCR repertoire than non-Tr1 cells.

Germline assignment: CDR1 SNHLY and CDR2 FYNNEI. The CDR3 is 20 amino acids. V was pared by 6 bases and J by 8 bases, with 19 bases of the junction left unmatched. The sample comprised cultured non-Tr1 T cells, either the whole culture or a sorted T cell fraction (not recorded which). V and J are TRBV2 and TRBJ2-1, with 16 bases aligning to TRBD2. The clonotype was recovered from a human donor in good health. In DNA form, the CDR3 reads TGTGCCAGCAGCGCCAGTGCGGGACTAGCGGGAGGGCCGGTCGTCGATGAGCAGTTCTTC. Translation gives CASSASAGLAGGPVVDEQFF.